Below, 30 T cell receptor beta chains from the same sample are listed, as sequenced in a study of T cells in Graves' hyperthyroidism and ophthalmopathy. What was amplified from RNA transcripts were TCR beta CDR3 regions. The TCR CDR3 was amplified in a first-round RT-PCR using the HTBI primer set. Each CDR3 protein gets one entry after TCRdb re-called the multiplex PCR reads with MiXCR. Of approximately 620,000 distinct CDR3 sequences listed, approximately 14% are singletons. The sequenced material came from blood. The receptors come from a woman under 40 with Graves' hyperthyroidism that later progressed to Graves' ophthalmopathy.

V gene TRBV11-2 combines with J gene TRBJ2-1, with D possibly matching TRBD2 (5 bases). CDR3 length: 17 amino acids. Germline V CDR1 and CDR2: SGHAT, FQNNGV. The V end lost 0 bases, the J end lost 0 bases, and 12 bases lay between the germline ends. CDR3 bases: TGTGCCAGCAGCTTAGAGTTCGGGGAGAGCTCCTACAATGAGCAGTTCTTC. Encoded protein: CASSLEFGESSYNEQFF.

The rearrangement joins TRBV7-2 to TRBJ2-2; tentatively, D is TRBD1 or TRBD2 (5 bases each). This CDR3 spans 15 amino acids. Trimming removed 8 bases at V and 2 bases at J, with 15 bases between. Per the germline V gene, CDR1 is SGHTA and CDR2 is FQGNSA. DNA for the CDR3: TGTGCCAGCCGAGGGGCGGAATTAAACACCGGGGAGCTGTTTTTT. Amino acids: CASRGAELNTGELFF. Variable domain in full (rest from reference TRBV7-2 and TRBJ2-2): GAGVSQSPSNKVTEKGKDVELRCDPISGHTALYWYRQSLGQGLEFLIYFQGNSAPDKSGLPSDRFSAERTGGSVSTLTIQRTQQEDSAVYLCASRGAELNTGELFFGEGSRLTVL.

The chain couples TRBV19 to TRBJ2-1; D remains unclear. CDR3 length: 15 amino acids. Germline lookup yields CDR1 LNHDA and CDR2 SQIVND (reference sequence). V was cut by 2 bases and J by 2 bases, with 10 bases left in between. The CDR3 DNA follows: TGTGCCAGTAGTATACTTCGGCAGACCTACAATGAGCAGTTCTTC. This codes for CASSILRQTYNEQFF.

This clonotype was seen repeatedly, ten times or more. Here the CDR3 reads CASSLGLAGNDEQFF. The CDR3 bases are TGTGCCAGCAGCTTGGGACTAGCGGGAAACGATGAGCAGTTCTTC. This chain uses TRBV7-3 with TRBJ2-1; 13 bases are shared with TRBD2. This CDR3 comprises 15 residues. V lost 3 bases and J lost 8; bases outside the gene matches: 4. Germline V gene sequence: CDR1 SGHTA, CDR2 FQGTGA.

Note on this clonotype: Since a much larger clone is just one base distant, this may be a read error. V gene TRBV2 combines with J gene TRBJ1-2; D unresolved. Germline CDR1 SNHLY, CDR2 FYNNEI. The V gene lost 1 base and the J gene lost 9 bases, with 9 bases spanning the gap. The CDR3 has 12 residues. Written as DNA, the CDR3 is TGTGCCAGCAGTGAAGAGGCGGCGCGCTACACCTTC. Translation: CASSEEAARYTF.

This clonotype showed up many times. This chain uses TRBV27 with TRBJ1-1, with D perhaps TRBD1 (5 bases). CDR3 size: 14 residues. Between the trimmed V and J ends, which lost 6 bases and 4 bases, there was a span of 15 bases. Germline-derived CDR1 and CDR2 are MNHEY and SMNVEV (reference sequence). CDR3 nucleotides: TGTGCCAGCAGCCTGGACCCGGGGGGCACTGAAGCTTTCTTT. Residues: CASSLDPGGTEAFF.

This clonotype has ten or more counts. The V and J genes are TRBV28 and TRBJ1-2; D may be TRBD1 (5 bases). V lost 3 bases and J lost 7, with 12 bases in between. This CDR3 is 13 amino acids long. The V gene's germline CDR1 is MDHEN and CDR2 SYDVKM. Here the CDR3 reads CASSLGQVVGYTF. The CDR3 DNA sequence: TGTGCCAGCAGTTTGGGGCAGGTCGTTGGCTACACCTTC.

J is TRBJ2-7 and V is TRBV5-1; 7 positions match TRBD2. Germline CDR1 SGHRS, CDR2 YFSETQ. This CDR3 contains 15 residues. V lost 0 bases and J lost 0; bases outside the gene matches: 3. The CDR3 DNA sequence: TGCGCCAGCAGCTTGGTGGGGGGGAACTCCTACGAGCAGTACTTC. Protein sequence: CASSLVGGNSYEQYF.

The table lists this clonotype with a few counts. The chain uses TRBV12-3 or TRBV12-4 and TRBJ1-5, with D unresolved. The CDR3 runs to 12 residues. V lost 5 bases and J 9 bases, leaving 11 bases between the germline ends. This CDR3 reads CASSRGPGPQHF. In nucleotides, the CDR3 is TGTGCCAGCAGTCGGGGTCCGGGGCCCCAGCATTTT.

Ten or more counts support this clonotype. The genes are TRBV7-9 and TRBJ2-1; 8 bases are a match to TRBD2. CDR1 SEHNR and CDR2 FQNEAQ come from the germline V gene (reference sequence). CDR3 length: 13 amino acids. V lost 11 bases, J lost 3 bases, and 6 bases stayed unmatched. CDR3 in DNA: TGTGCCGGTCTTAGCGGGGACTACAATGAGCAGTTCTTC. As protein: CAGLSGDYNEQFF.

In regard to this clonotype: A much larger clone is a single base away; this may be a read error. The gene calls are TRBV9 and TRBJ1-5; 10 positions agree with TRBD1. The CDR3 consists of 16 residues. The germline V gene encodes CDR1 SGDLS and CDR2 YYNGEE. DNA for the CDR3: TGTGCCAGCAGCGCAACCGGGACAGGGGACAATCAGCCCCAGCAGTTT. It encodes CASSATGTGDNQPQQF.

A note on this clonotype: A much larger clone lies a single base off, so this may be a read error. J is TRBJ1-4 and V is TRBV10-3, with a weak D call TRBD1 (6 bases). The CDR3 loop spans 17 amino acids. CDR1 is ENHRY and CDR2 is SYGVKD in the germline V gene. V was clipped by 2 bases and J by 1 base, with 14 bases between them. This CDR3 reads CAISEADRDETNEKLFF. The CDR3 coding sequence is TGTGCCATCAGTGAGGCGGACAGAGATGAAACTAATGAAAAACTGTTTTTT.

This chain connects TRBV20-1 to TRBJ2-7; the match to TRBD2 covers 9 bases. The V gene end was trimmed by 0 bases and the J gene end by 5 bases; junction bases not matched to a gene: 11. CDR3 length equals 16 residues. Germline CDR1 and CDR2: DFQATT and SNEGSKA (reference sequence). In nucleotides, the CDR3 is TGCAGTGCTAGAGATCGGTCGCGGACTAGCGAGCACGAGCAGTACTTC. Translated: CSARDRSRTSEHEQYF.

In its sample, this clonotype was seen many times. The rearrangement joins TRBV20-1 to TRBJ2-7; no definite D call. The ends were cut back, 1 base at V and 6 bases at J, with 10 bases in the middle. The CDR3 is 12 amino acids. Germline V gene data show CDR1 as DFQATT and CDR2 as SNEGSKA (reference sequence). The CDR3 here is CSARGGRSEQYF. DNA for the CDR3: TGCAGTGCTAGAGGTGGGCGGAGCGAGCAGTACTTC.

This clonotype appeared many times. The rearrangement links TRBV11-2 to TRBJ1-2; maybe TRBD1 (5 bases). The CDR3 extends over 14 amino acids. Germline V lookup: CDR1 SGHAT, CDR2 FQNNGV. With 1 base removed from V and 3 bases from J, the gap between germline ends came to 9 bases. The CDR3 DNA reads TGTGCCAGCAGCTTAGGGCAGGGTGACTATGGCTACACCTTC. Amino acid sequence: CASSLGQGDYGYTF. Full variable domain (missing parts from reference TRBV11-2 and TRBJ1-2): EAGVAQSPRYKIIEKRQSVAFWCNPISGHATLYWYQQILGQGPKLLIQFQNNGVVDDSQLPKDRFSAERLKGVDSTLKIQPAKLEDSAVYLCASSLGQGDYGYTFGSGTRLTVV.

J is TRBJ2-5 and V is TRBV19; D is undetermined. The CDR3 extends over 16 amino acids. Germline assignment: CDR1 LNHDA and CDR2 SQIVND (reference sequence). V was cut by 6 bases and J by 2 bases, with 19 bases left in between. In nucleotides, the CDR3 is TGTGCCAGTAGCCCGAGGCGTATTATAGATCAAGAGACCCAGTACTTC. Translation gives CASSPRRIIDQETQYF. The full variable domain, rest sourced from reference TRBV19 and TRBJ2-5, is DGGITQSPKYLFRKEGQNVTLSCEQNLNHDAMYWYRQDPGQGLRLIYYSQIVNDFQKGDIAEGYSVSREKKESFPLTVTSAQKNPTAFYLCASSPRRIIDQETQYFGPGTRLLVL.

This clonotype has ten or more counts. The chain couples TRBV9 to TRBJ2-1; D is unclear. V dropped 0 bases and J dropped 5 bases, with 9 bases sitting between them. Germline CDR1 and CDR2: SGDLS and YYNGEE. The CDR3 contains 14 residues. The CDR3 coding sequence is TGTGCCAGCAGCGTAGGCGGAAACAACAATGAGCAGTTCTTC. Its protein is CASSVGGNNNEQFF.

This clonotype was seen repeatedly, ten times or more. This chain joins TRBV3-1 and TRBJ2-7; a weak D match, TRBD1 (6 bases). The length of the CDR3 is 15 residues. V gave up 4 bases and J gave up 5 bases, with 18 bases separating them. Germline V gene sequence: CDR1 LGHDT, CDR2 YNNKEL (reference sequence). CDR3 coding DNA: TGTGCCAGCAGCCGAAAACAGGGAGTTCTTGACGAGCAGTACTTC. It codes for CASSRKQGVLDEQYF.

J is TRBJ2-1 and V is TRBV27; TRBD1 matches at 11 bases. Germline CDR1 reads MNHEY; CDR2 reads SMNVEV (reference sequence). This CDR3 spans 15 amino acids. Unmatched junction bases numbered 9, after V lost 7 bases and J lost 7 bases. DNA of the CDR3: TGTGCCAGCACCCGGGGGACAGGGGGGAGAAATGAGCAGTTCTTC. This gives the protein CASTRGTGGRNEQFF.

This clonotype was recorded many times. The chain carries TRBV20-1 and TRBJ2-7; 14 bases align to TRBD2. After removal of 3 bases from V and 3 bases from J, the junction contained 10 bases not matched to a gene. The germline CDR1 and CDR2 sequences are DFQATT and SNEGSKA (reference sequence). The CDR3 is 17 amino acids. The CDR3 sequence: CSARRDGLAGGYYEQYF. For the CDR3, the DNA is TGCAGTGCTAGGCGGGATGGACTAGCGGGAGGATACTACGAGCAGTACTTC.

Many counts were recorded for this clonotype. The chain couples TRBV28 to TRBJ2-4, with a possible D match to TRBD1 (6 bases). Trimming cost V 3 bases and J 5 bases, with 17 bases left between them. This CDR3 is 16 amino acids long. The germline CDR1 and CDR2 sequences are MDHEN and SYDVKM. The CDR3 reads CASSFPLTGRQNIQYF. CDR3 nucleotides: TGTGCCAGCAGTTTCCCCCTAACAGGGCGCCAAAACATTCAGTACTTC.

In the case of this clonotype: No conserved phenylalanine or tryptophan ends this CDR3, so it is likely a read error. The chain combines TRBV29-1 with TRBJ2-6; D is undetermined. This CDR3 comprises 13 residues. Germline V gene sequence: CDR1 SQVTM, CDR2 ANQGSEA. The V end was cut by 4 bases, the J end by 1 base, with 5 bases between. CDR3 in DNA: TGCAGCGTTGGTACGTCTGGGGCCAACGTCCTGACTGTC. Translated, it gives CSVGTSGANVLTV.

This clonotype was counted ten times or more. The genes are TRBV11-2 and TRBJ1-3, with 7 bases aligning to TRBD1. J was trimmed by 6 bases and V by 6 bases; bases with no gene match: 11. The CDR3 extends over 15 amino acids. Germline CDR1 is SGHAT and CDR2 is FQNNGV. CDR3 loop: CASRAQTGVANTIYF. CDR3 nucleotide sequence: TGTGCCAGCAGGGCGCAAACAGGGGTGGCAAACACCATATATTTT. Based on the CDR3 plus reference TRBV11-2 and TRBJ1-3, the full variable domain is EAGVAQSPRYKIIEKRQSVAFWCNPISGHATLYWYQQILGQGPKLLIQFQNNGVVDDSQLPKDRFSAERLKGVDSTLKIQPAKLEDSAVYLCASRAQTGVANTIYFGEGSWLTVV.

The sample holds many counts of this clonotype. The CDR3 DNA reads TGTGCCAGCAGTTTAAAGCCAGGGGGCTTTACGAACACTGAAGCTTTCTTT. Translated: CASSLKPGGFTNTEAFF. V and J are TRBV27 and TRBJ1-1, with 8 nucleotides matching TRBD1. Germline CDR1 MNHEY, CDR2 SMNVEV (reference sequence). The CDR3 loop spans 17 amino acids. The V segment lost 2 bases and the J segment 1 base; nucleotides outside the gene matches: 9.

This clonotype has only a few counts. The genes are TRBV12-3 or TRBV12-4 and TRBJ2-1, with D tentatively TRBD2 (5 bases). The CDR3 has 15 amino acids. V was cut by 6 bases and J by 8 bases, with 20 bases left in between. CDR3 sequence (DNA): TGTGCCAGCAGCCGCGGCGCTAGCATTCGCTATGAGCAGTTCTTC. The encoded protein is CASSRGASIRYEQFF.

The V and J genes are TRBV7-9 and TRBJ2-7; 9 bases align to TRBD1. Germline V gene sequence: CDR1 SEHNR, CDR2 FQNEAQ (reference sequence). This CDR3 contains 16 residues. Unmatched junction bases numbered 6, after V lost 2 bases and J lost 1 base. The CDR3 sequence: CASSLIKDRGSYEQYF. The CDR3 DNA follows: TGTGCCAGCAGCTTAATAAAAGACAGGGGGTCCTACGAGCAGTACTTC.

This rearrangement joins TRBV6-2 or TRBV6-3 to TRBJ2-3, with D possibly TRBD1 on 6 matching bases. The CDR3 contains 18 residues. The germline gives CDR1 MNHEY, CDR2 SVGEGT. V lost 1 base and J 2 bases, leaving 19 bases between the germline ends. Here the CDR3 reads CASSYFSGAFLITDTQYF. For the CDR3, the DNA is TGTGCCAGCAGTTACTTTTCAGGGGCTTTTTTAATCACAGATACGCAGTATTTT.

The CDR3 loop is CATQLAGADTQYF. Written as DNA, the CDR3 is TGTGCCACCCAGCTAGCGGGAGCAGATACGCAGTATTTT. The chain uses TRBV24-1 and TRBJ2-3; 10 bases line up with TRBD2. V lost 9 bases and J lost 4; bases outside the gene matches: 3. CDR3 length: 13 residues. The germline V gene encodes CDR1 KGHDR and CDR2 SFDVKD.

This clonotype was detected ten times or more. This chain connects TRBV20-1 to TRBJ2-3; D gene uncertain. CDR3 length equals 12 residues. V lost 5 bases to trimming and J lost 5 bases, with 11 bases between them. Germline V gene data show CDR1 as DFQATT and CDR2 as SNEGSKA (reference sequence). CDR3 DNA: TGCAGTGCTCGCGTACAAGGAGATACGCAGTATTTT. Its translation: CSARVQGDTQYF.

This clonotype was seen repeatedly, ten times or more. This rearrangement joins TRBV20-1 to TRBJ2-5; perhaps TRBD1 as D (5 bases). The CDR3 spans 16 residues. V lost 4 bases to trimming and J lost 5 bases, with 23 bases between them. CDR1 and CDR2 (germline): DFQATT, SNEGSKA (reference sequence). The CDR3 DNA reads TGCAGTGCTACCCCGATAGGTATAGGGGTTTTGGAGACCCAGTACTTC. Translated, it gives CSATPIGIGVLETQYF.